The clone carrying this TCR beta chain was recorded a few times. The sample originates from a study of blood T cell repertoires in COVID-19. Clones were sequenced by immunoSEQ multiplex PCR, and TCRdb holds only the in-frame ones, with some missing. This sample has around 450,000 clones; roughly nine tenths occur once, and the top ten carry under 2.5%. The CDR3 is made up of 13 amino acids. The germline CDR1 and CDR2 sequences are SGHTA and FQGNSA. V lost 3 bases, J lost 1 base, and 7 bases lay in between. The source material was PBMCs or T cells enriched from blood (not recorded which). The rearrangement uses TRBV7-2 and TRBJ2-7, with D hard to call. This sequence was found in a woman aged 18-35 years with acute COVID-19. The CDR3 protein is CASSFAISYEQYF. The DNA of the CDR3 is TGTGCCAGCAGCTTTGCTATTTCCTACGAGCAGTACTTC. Full variable domain (rest looked up from reference TRBV7-2 and TRBJ2-7): GAGVSQSPSNKVTEKGKDVELRCDPISGHTALYWYRQSLGQGLEFLIYFQGNSAPDKSGLPSDRFSAERTGGSVSTLTIQRTQQEDSAVYLCASSFAISYEQYFGPGTRLTVT.